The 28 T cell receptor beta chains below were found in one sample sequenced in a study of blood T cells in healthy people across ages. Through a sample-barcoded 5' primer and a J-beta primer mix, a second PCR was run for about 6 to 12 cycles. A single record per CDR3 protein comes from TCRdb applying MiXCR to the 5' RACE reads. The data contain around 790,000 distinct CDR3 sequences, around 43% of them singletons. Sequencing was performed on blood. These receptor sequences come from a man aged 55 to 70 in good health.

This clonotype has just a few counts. The CDR3: CSVEDRDARTDTQYF. CDR3 coding DNA: TGCAGCGTTGAGGACCGGGACGCGCGAACAGATACGCAGTATTTT. The V call is TRBV29-1, the J call TRBJ2-3; D is tentatively TRBD1 or TRBD2 (5 bases each). Between the trimmed V and J ends, which lost 3 bases and 3 bases, there was a span of 16 bases. This CDR3 has 15 residues. CDR1 is SQVTM, CDR2 ANQGSEA, per germline.

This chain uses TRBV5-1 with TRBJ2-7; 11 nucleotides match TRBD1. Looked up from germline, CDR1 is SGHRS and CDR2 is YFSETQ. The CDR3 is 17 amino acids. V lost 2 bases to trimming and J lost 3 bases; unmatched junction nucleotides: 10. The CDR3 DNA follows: TGCGCCAGCAGCTTAAAAATCGGGACAGGGGGAGGCTACGAGCAGTACTTC. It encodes CASSLKIGTGGGYEQYF.

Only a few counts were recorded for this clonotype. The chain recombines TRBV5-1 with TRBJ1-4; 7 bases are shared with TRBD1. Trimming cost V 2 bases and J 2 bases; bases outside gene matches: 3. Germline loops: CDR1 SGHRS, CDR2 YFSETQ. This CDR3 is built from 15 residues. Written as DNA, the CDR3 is TGCGCCAGCAGCTTCCGACAGGGCACTAATGAAAAACTGTTTTTT. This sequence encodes CASSFRQGTNEKLFF.

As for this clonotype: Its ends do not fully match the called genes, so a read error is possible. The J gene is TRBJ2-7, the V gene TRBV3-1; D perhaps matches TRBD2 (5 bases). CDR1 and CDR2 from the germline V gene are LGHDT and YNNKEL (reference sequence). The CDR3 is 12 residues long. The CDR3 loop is CSSSQGLYEQYF. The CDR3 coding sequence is TGTTCCAGCAGCCAAGGACTCTACGAGCAGTACTTC.

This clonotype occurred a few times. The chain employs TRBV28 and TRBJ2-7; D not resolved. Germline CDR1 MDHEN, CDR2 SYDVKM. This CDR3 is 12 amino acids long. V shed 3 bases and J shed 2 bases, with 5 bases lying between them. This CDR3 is CASSLITYEQYF. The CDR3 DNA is TGTGCCAGCAGTTTGATAACCTACGAGCAGTACTTC. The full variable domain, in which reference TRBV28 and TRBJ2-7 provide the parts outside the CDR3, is DVKVTQSSRYLVKRTGEKVFLECVQDMDHENMFWYRQDPGLGLRLIYFSYDVKMKEKGDIPEGYSVSREKKERFSLILESASTNQTSMYLCASSLITYEQYFGPGTRLTVT.

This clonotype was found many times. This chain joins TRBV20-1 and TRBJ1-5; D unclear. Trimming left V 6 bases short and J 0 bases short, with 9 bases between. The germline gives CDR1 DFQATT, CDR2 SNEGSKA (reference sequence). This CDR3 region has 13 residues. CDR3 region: CSATEHSNQPQHF. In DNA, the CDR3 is TGCAGTGCAACGGAACATAGCAATCAGCCCCAGCATTTT.

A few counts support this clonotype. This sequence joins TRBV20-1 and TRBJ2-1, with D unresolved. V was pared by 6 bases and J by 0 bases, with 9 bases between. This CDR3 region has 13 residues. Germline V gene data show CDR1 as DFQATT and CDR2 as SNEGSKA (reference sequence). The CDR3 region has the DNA TGCAGTGCCCGGCGGAGCTCCTACAATGAGCAGTTCTTC. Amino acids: CSARRSSYNEQFF.

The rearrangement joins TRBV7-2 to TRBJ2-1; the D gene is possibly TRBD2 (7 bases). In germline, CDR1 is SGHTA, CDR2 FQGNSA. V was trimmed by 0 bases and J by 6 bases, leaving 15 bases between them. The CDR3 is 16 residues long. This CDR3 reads CASSLALAGARNEQFF. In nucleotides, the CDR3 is TGTGCCAGCAGCTTAGCGCTCGCGGGGGCTCGCAATGAGCAGTTCTTC.

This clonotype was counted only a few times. The CDR3 sequence is CASSFEETGGYYGYTF. DNA for the CDR3: TGTGCCAGCAGCTTCGAAGAAACAGGGGGTTACTATGGCTACACCTTC. The V call is TRBV7-8, the J call TRBJ1-2; 8 bases are shared with TRBD1. The CDR3 covers 16 residues. The germline CDR1 and CDR2 sequences are SGHVS and FQNEAQ. The junction had 9 bases not matched to a gene; V was cut back by 3 bases and J by 3 bases.

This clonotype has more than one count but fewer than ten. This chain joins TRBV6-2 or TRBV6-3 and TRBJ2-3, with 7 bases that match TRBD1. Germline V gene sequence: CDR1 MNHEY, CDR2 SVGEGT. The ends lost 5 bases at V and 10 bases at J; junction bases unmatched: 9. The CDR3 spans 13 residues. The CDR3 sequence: CASSRADREAQYF. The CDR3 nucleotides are TGTGCCAGCAGTCGCGCCGACAGGGAAGCGCAGTATTTT.

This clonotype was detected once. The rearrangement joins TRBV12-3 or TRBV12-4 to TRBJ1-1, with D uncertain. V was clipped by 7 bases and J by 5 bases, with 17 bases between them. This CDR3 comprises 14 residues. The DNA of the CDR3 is TGTGCCAGCATCTCGGGTCGGATGGGAACTGAAGCTTTCTTT. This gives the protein CASISGRMGTEAFF.

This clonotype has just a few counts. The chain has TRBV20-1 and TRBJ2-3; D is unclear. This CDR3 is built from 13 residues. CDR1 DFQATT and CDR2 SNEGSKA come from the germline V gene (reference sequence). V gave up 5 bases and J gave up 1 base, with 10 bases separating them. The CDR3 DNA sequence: TGCAGTGCTGGGCGTACCGGCACAGATACGCAGTATTTT. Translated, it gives CSAGRTGTDTQYF.

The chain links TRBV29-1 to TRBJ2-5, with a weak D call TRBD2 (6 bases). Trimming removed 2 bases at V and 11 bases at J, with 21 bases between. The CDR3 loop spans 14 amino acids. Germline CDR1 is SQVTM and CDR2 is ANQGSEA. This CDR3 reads CSVEYGGERNEQYF. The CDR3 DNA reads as TGCAGCGTTGAATATGGCGGGGAGAGAAATGAGCAGTACTTC. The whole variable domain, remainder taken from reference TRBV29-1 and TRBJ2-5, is SAVISQKPSRDICQRGTSLTIQCQVDSQVTMMFWYRQQPGQSLTLIATANQGSEATYESGFVIDKFPISRPNLTFSTLTVSNMSPEDSSIYLCSVEYGGERNEQYFGPGTRLLVL.

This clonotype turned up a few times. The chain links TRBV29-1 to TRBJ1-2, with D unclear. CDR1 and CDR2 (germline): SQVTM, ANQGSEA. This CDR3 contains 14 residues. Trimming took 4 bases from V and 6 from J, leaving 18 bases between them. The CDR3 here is CSVAGKFRTDGYTF. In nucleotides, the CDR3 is TGCAGCGTTGCCGGTAAATTCAGGACGGATGGCTACACCTTC. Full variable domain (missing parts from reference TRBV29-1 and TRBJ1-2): SAVISQKPSRDICQRGTSLTIQCQVDSQVTMMFWYRQQPGQSLTLIATANQGSEATYESGFVIDKFPISRPNLTFSTLTVSNMSPEDSSIYLCSVAGKFRTDGYTFGSGTRLTVV.

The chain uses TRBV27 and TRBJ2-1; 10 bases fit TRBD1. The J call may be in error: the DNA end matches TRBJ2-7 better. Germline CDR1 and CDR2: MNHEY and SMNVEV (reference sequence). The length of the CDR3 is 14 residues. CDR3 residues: CASSFDRGQYEQYF. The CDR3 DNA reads TGTGCCAGCAGTTTCGACAGGGGGCAGTACGAGCAGTACTTC.

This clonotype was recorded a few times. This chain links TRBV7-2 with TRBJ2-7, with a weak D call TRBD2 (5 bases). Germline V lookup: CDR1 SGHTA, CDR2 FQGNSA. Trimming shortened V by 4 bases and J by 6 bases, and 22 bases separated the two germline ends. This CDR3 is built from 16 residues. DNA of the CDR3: TGTGCCAGCAGCTCTGAGCTACGGGGATTCTATCCCGAGCAGTACTTC. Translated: CASSSELRGFYPEQYF.

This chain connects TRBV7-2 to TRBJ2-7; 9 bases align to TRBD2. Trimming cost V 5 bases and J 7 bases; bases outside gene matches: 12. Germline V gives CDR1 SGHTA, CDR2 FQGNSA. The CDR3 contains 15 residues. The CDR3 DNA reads TGTGCCAGCAGCCCCTCGGGCGGGGGGGCCAATGAGCAGTACTTC. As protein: CASSPSGGGANEQYF. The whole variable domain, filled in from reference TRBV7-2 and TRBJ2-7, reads GAGVSQSPSNKVTEKGKDVELRCDPISGHTALYWYRQSLGQGLEFLIYFQGNSAPDKSGLPSDRFSAERTGGSVSTLTIQRTQQEDSAVYLCASSPSGGGANEQYFGPGTRLTVT.

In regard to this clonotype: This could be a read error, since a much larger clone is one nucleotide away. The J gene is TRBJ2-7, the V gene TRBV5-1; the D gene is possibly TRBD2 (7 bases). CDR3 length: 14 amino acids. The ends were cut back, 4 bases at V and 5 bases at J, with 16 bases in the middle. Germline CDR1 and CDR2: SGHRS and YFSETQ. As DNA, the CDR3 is TGCGCCAGCAGCACCGGGGGGCAGGCCGACGAGCAGTACTTC. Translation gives CASSTGGQADEQYF.

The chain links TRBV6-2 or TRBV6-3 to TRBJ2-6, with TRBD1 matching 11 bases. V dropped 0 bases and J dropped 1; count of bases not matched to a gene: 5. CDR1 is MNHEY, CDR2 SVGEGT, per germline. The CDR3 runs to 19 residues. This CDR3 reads CASSYSSGTGGSGANVLTF. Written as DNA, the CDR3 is TGTGCCAGCAGTTACTCATCCGGGACAGGGGGTTCTGGGGCCAACGTCCTGACTTTC.

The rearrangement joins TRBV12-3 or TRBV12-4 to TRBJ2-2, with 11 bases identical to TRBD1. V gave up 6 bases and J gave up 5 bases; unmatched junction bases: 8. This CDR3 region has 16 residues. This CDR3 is CASSHAGTGGTGELFF. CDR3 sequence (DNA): TGTGCCAGCAGCCATGCCGGGACAGGGGGTACCGGGGAGCTGTTTTTT.

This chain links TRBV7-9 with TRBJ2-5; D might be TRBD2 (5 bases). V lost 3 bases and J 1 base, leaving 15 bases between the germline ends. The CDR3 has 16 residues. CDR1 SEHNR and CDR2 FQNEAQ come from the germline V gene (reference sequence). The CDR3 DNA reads TGTGCCAGCAGCTTGCGCCCTCCTACTAGCCAAGAGACCCAGTACTTC. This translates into CASSLRPPTSQETQYF.

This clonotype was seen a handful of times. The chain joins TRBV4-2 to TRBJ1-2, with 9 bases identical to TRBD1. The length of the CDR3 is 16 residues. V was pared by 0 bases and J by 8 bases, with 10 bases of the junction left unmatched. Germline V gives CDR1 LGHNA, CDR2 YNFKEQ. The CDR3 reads CASSQDRDRAGGGYTF. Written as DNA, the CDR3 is TGTGCCAGCAGCCAAGATCGGGACAGGGCTGGAGGGGGCTACACCTTC.

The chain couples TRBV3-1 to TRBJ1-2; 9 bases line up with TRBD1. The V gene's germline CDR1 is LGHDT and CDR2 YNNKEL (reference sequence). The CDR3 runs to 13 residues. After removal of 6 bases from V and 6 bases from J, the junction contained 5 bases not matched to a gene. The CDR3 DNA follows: TGTGCCAGCAGTAAAGGGACAGGGAATGGCTACACCTTC. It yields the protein CASSKGTGNGYTF. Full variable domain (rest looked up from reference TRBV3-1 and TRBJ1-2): DTAVSQTPKYLVTQMGNDKSIKCEQNLGHDTMYWYKQDSKKFLKIMFSYNNKELIINETVPNRFSPKSPDKAHLNLHINSLELGDSAVYFCASSKGTGNGYTFGSGTRLTVV.

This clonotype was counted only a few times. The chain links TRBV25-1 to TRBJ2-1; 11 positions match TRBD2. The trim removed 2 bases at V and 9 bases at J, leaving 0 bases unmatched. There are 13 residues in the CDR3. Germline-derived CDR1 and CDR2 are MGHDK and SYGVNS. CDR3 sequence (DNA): TGTGCCAGCAGTGAACTAGCGGGGGGTGAGCAGTTCTTC. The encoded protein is CASSELAGGEQFF. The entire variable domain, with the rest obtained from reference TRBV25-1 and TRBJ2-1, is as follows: EADIYQTPRYLVIGTGKKITLECSQTMGHDKMYWYQQDPGMELHLIHYSYGVNSTEKGDLSSESTVSRIRTEHFPLTLESARPSHTSQYLCASSELAGGEQFFGPGTRLTVL.

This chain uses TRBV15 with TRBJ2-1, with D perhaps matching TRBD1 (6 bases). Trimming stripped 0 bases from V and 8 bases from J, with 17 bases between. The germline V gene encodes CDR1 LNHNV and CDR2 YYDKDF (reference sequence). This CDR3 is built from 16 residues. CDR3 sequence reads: CATSRDKTGRGDEQFF. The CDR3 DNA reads TGTGCCACCAGCAGAGATAAGACAGGAAGGGGCGATGAGCAGTTCTTC.

The CDR3 reads CASSLYPGRGTGELFF. In DNA, the CDR3 is TGTGCCAGCAGTTTATACCCAGGGCGGGGCACCGGGGAGCTGTTTTTT. The chain couples TRBV28 to TRBJ2-2; a weak D match, TRBD2 (6 bases). The germline V and J ends were trimmed by 1 base and 4 bases, with 13 bases remaining between them. This CDR3 is 16 amino acids long. CDR1 is MDHEN and CDR2 is SYDVKM in the germline V gene.

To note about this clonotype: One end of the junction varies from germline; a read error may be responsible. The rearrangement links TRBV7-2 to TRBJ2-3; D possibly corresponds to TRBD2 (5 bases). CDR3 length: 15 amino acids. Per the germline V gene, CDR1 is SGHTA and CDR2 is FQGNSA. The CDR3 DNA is TGTTCCAGCAGCCCGACTGCCGGACTGTCAGATACGCAGTATTTT. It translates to CSSSPTAGLSDTQYF.

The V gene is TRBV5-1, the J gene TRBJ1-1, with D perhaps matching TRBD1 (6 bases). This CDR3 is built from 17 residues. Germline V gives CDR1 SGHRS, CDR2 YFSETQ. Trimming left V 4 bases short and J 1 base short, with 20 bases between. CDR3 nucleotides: TGCGCCAGCAGCCCCCTCTGGACAGCGGGGGGGAACACTGAAGCTTTCTTT. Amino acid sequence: CASSPLWTAGGNTEAFF.